The rows below give T cell receptor beta chains drawn from one sample of a study of T cells in Graves' hyperthyroidism and ophthalmopathy. Each CDR3 protein gets one entry after TCRdb re-called the multiplex PCR reads with MiXCR. The sample consists of fewer than 450,000 distinct CDR3 sequences, roughly an eighth of them appearing once. Material for sequencing was blood. The receptors come from a man between 45 and 60 years old with Graves' ophthalmopathy. CDR3s include the opening cysteine and the closing phenylalanine or tryptophan. Fields, in order: clone size, D gene, J gene, V gene, CDR3 protein, CDR3 DNA. A D gene is named only where the DNA matches it firmly. The size entry is marked missing in some rows and otherwise reads once, few, many or a size class.

few NA TRBJ2-7 TRBV29-1 CSVGWTNYEQYF TGCAGCGTTGGGTGGACAAACTACGAGCAGTACTTC
NA TRBD2 TRBJ2-1 TRBV4-1 CASSQVWEGLQFF TGCGCCAGCAGCCAAGTCTGGGAGGGTTTGCAGTTCTTC
many NA TRBJ2-1 TRBV5-1 CASTSQGREWNEQFF TGCGCCAGCACCTCTCAGGGGCGGGAGTGGAATGAGCAGTTCTTC
many TRBD1 TRBJ2-1 TRBV20-1 CSATLYRTGGSGSYNEQFF TGCAGTGCTACTCTCTATCGGACAGGGGGCTCTGGCTCCTACAATGAGCAGTTCTTC
NA TRBD1 TRBJ2-7 TRBV6-1 CASSALAGGYEQYF TGTGCCAGCAGCGCTTTGGCAGGGGGCTACGAGCAGTACTTC
many TRBD2 TRBJ2-3 TRBV28 CASSFPLAGDPTDTQYF TGTGCCAGCAGTTTCCCACTAGCGGGAGACCCCACAGATACGCAGTATTTT
many TRBD1 TRBJ1-2 TRBV10-2 CASRDPGQGRGYTF TGCGCCAGCAGGGACCCGGGACAGGGGCGAGGCTACACCTTC
NA TRBD1 TRBJ2-7 TRBV29-1 CSAGGDRGSHEQYF TGCAGCGCTGGGGGGGACAGGGGATCCCACGAGCAGTACTTC
few NA TRBJ2-3 TRBV27 CASSKSRGVGTDTQYF TGTGCCAGCAGCAAATCCCGCGGGGTTGGCACAGATACGCAGTATTTT
few TRBD1 TRBJ2-1 TRBV19 CASSINRGPYEQFF TGTGCCAGTAGTATAAACAGGGGCCCCTACGAGCAGTTCTTC
many TRBD1 TRBJ2-7 TRBV28 CASRGTGSSYEQYF TGTGCCAGCAGGGGGACAGGGAGCTCCTACGAGCAGTACTTC